A single sample gave rise to the 18 T cell receptor beta chains below, sequenced in a study of cytomegalovirus exposure and HLA in healthy donors. Researchers ran the PCR with 60 Vbeta and 13 Jbeta primers. Libraries were prepared by immunoSEQ multiplex PCR; TCRdb keeps only in-frame clonotypes and omits some of them. The sample lists hundreds of thousands of clones; 85% were seen once. The sample was PBMCs. The receptors shown here come from a girl aged 2 to 9 in good health and CMV-seronegative.

The V and J genes are TRBV6-5 and TRBJ2-3; weak D call: TRBD2 (6 bases). Trimming shortened V by 4 bases and J by 2 bases, and 16 bases separated the two germline ends. Germline V gives CDR1 MNHEY, CDR2 SVGAGI. The CDR3 has 16 amino acids. DNA of the CDR3: TGTGCCAGCAGTTCCATAATTGGCGGGATCACAGATACGCAGTATTTT. Amino acid sequence: CASSSIIGGITDTQYF.

The chain couples TRBV29-1 to TRBJ2-1, with 8 positions matching TRBD2. There are 14 residues in the CDR3. Germline CDR1 reads SQVTM; CDR2 reads ANQGSEA. V shed 6 bases, J shed 4 bases, and the junction held 8 bases outside the gene matches. CDR3 sequence reads: CSVSGGRGYNEQFF. In DNA, the CDR3 is TGCAGCGTGTCGGGAGGGCGGGGGTACAATGAGCAGTTCTTC.

This clone was picked up one time. The chain combines TRBV2 with TRBJ1-5, with D perhaps TRBD1 (5 bases). The CDR3 runs to 15 residues. Deletions cut 6 bases from V and 0 bases from J, with 12 bases between. Per germline, CDR1 SNHLY and CDR2 FYNNEI. The DNA of the CDR3 is TGTGCCAGCAGGCCCAGACAGACTAGCAATCAGCCCCAGCATTTT. Its protein is CASRPRQTSNQPQHF.

The rearrangement uses TRBV7-8 and TRBJ2-5; no clear D. The germline CDR1 and CDR2 sequences are SGHVS and FQNEAQ. CDR3 length equals 15 residues. The V gene lost 6 bases and the J gene lost 2 bases, with 16 bases spanning the gap. The CDR3 loop reads CASRSEASGQETQYF. DNA of the CDR3: TGTGCCAGCAGATCCGAGGCTAGTGGACAAGAGACCCAGTACTTC.

This chain links TRBV2 with TRBJ1-4, with 11 bases that match TRBD1. The CDR3 sequence is 16 residues long. Germline values: CDR1 SNHLY, CDR2 FYNNEI. The junction had 13 bases not matched to a gene; V was cut back by 6 bases and J by 10 bases. The DNA of the CDR3 is TGTGCCAGCAGACCCTACCGGGACAGGGGGGACCGAAAACTGTTTTTT. Protein sequence: CASRPYRDRGDRKLFF.

The V gene is TRBV21-1, the J gene TRBJ1-6; the table's D call, TRBD1, was not checked against the DNA. TRBV21-1 is an annotated pseudogene. The length of the CDR3 is 16 residues. In nucleotides, the CDR3 is TGTGCCAGCAGCAAAAGGGGCAGCTCCTATAATTCACCCCTCCACTTT. This codes for CASSKRGSSYNSPLHF.

This clone came up a few times. This chain uses TRBV27 with TRBJ1-2; 7 nucleotides align to TRBD1. CDR3 length equals 12 residues. The J segment lost 8 bases and the V segment lost 5 bases, leaving 5 bases of the junction unmatched. In germline, CDR1 is MNHEY, CDR2 SMNVEV (reference sequence). The DNA of the CDR3 is TGTGCCAGCAGTGCCCGGGGACAGGGCTACACCTTC. As protein: CASSARGQGYTF.

This rearrangement joins TRBV18 to TRBJ2-1; weak D call: TRBD1 (9 bases). Germline V gene sequence: CDR1 KGHSH, CDR2 LQKENI. This CDR3 is 17 amino acids long. Trimming took 6 bases from V and 3 from J, leaving 21 bases between them. This chain's CDR3 is CASSTREGQGFYNEQFF. CDR3 coding DNA: TGTGCCAGCTCGACCCGGGAGGGACAGGGCTTCTACAATGAGCAGTTCTTC.

In this sample, this clone turned up once. This chain connects TRBV6-1 to TRBJ2-2; 10 nucleotides line up with TRBD2. The junction had 4 bases not matched to a gene; V was cut back by 8 bases and J by 4 bases. CDR3 size: 14 residues. Germline CDR1 and CDR2: MNHNS and SASEGT. The CDR3 DNA reads as TGTGCCAGCCGACAGCGGGAGGGCACCGGGGAGCTGTTTTTT. It encodes CASRQREGTGELFF.

The chain has TRBV7-9 and TRBJ2-3; maybe TRBD2 (5 bases). Germline V gene sequence: CDR1 SEHNR, CDR2 FQNEAQ (reference sequence). The CDR3 totals 15 residues. V gave up 3 bases and J gave up 0 bases, with 10 bases separating them. The CDR3 spells CASSLDFSSTDTQYF. CDR3 DNA: TGTGCCAGCAGCTTGGACTTCTCTAGCACAGATACGCAGTATTTT.

The V call is TRBV19, the J call TRBJ1-5; possibly TRBD1 for D (5 bases). The CDR3 spans 13 residues. The V end lost 8 bases, the J end lost 7 bases, and 15 bases lay between the germline ends. Germline assignment: CDR1 LNHDA and CDR2 SQIVND (reference sequence). CDR3 coding DNA: TGTGCCAGTGACACCGGGGGAGGGCAGCCCCAGCATTTT. Translated, it gives CASDTGGGQPQHF.

V and J are TRBV2 and TRBJ1-5; 8 nucleotides match TRBD1. V lost 5 bases to trimming and J lost 9 bases; unmatched junction nucleotides: 12. The CDR3 sequence is 15 residues long. Germline V gene data show CDR1 as SNHLY and CDR2 as FYNNEI. This CDR3 is CASSLTDRAPGPQHF. The CDR3 DNA sequence: TGTGCCAGCAGTCTTACGGACAGGGCCCCGGGGCCCCAGCATTTT.

This clone has more than one count but fewer than ten. The V call is TRBV5-8, the J call TRBJ1-1; 7 nucleotides line up with TRBD1. Germline CDR1 reads SGHTS; CDR2 reads YDEGEE. CDR3 length: 15 amino acids. Losses at the gene ends were 4 bases for V and 5 bases for J; bases not matched to a gene: 11. DNA for the CDR3: TGTGCCAGCAGCCCAAGAACAGGGGTAAGGACTGAAGCTTTCTTT. It codes for CASSPRTGVRTEAFF.

The chain recombines TRBV30 with TRBJ1-4; 7 bases map to TRBD1. Trimming took 8 bases from V and 8 from J; bases not matched to a gene: 11. Per germline, CDR1 GTSNPN and CDR2 SVGIG (reference sequence). This CDR3 contains 13 residues. The CDR3 loop is CAGHRAGGEKLFF. CDR3 coding DNA: TGTGCCGGACACAGGGCAGGGGGGGAAAAACTGTTTTTT.

This sequence joins TRBV6-5 and TRBJ2-1, with 12 bases identical to TRBD2. Germline loops: CDR1 MNHEY, CDR2 SVGAGI. This CDR3 contains 15 residues. Trimming at V came to 6 bases and at J to 7 bases, leaving 7 bases not matched to a gene. The CDR3 loop reads CASSRVGTSGNEQFF. The CDR3 DNA reads as TGTGCCAGCAGCCGAGTGGGGACTAGCGGGAATGAGCAGTTCTTC.

This chain links TRBV6-1 with TRBJ1-2, with 9 positions matching TRBD1. Per germline, CDR1 MNHNS and CDR2 SASEGT. The junction had 6 bases not matched to a gene; V was cut back by 0 bases and J by 4 bases. This CDR3 contains 16 residues. DNA for the CDR3: TGTGCCAGCAGTGAAGCGCAGGGACAGGGTATCTATGGCTACACCTTC. It encodes CASSEAQGQGIYGYTF.

The rearrangement joins TRBV4-1 to TRBJ2-5; 7 positions agree with TRBD1. Judging by the DNA end, TRBJ2-7 fits better; the J call may be wrong. The CDR3 contains 16 residues. CDR1 is MGHRA, CDR2 YSYEKL, per germline. The CDR3 region has the DNA TGCGCCAGCAGCCAGTCCGGGACAGCACCATCCTACGAGCAGTACTTC. Translating it yields CASSQSGTAPSYEQYF.

This sequence joins TRBV7-9 and TRBJ1-5; D possibly corresponds to TRBD1 (6 bases). In germline, CDR1 is SEHNR, CDR2 FQNEAQ (reference sequence). This CDR3 region has 17 residues. Trimming removed 2 bases from V and 6 bases from J, with 20 bases in between. This CDR3 is CASSLFGVGYRAQPQHF. The CDR3 bases are TGTGCCAGCAGCTTATTTGGGGTCGGGTACAGGGCTCAGCCCCAGCATTTT.